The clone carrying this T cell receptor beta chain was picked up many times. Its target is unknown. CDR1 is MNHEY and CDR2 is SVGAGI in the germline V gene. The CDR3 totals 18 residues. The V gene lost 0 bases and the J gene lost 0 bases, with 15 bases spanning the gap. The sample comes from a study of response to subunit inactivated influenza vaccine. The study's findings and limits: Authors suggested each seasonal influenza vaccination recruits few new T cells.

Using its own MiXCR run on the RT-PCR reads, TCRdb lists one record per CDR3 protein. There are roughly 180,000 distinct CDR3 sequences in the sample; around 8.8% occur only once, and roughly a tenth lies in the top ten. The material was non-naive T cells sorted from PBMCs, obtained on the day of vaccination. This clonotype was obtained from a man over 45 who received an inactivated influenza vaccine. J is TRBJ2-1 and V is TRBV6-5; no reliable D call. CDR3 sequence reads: CASSYSGPAPGSYNEQFF. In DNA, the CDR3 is TGTGCCAGCAGTTACTCGGGTCCCGCTCCAGGCTCCTACAATGAGCAGTTCTTC.